Given below is one TCR beta chain in context. From germline, CDR1 is LNHDA and CDR2 SQIVND (reference sequence). Trimming took 11 bases from V and 5 from J; bases not matched to a gene: 11. The CDR3 loop spans 13 amino acids. This sample is drawn from a study of blood T cell repertoires in COVID-19. TCRdb's copy holds only in-frame clones and misses some; the assay was immunoSEQ multiplex PCR. The sample gives under 200,000 clones, 85% to 90% of which show up once; 0.58% is in the top ten. This clonotype was obtained from a man aged 55-75 years with COVID-19, enrolled during active disease. This chain joins TRBV19 and TRBJ1-1; 7 nucleotides agree with TRBD1. Material for sequencing was peripheral blood. CDR3 sequence: CASKRGRGTEAFF. The CDR3 coding sequence is TGTGCCTCGAAGAGGGGGCGTGGAACTGAAGCTTTCTTT.